The T cell receptor (beta chain) described here comes from a study of blood T cell repertoires in COVID-19. The age range of participants was about 18 to 89 years, with residence in more than 20 US areas. Per germline, CDR1 LGHNT and CDR2 FRNRAP. This CDR3 comprises 18 residues. With 6 bases removed from V and 3 bases from J, the gap between germline ends came to 23 bases. The protocol was immunoSEQ multiplex PCR, while the TCRdb copy is restricted to in-frame clones and leaves out a portion. The sample has 150,000 to 200,000 clones, more than 70% seen once. The V and J genes are TRBV12-5 and TRBJ2-2, with D perhaps matching TRBD1 (7 bases). This receptor was identified in a man aged 40-50 years who had recovered from COVID-19. The specimen sequenced was PBMCs or T cells enriched from blood (not recorded which). The CDR3: CASGPPGGPGVDTGELFF. CDR3 DNA: TGTGCTAGTGGCCCACCAGGGGGGCCCGGGGTGGACACCGGGGAGCTGTTTTTT.